This TCR beta chain was recorded in a study of cytomegalovirus exposure and HLA in healthy donors. At the level of the study: Inside one of the first data releases sat about 85 million unique TCRs taken from HLA-typed donors.

Study-level points and caveats: Within a later analysis, the majority of CMV-associated TCR beta chains appeared HLA-restricted.

PCR primers comprised 60 Vbeta and 13 Jbeta primers. Assay used: immunoSEQ multiplex PCR; TCRdb lists only in-frame clones, some missing. This sample's table has 90,000 to 130,000 clones. In the case of this clone: Its specificity is not known.

This TCR was recovered from a man aged 30 to 39 in good health and CMV-seronegative. Sample: PBMCs.

This CDR3 is CASSLLLRGNYGYTF. The CDR3 DNA sequence: TGTGCCAGCAGCTTACTCTTGAGGGGGAACTATGGCTACACCTTC. The V call is TRBV11-1, the J call TRBJ1-2; possible D gene TRBD1, 6 bases. Looked up from germline, CDR1 is SGHAT and CDR2 is FQDESV (reference sequence). V was trimmed by 2 bases and J by 2 bases, leaving 12 bases between them. The CDR3 runs 15 residues.